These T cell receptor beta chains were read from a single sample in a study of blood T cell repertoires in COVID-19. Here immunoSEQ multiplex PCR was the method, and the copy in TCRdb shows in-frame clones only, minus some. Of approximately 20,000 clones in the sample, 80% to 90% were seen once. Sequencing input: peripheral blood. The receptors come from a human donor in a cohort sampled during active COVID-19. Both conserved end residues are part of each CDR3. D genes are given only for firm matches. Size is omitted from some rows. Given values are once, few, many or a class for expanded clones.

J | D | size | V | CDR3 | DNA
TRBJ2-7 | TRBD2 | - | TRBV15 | CATSSKREGSYEQYF | TGTGCCACCAGCAGTAAGCGGGAGGGATCCTACGAGCAGTACTTC
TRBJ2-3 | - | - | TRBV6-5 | CASSYSKQTDTQYF | TGTGCCAGCAGTTACTCGAAGCAAACAGATACGCAGTATTTT
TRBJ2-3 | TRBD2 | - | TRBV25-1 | CASSELGSGRGDTQYF | TGTGCCAGCAGTGAACTCGGCAGCGGGAGGGGAGATACGCAGTATTTT
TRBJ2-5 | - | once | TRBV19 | CASGSRGWETQYF | TGTGCCAGTGGGTCCCGGGGATGGGAGACCCAGTACTTC
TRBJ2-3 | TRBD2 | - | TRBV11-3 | CASSLGGGRTDTQYF | TGTGCCAGCAGCTTAGGGGGAGGGAGAACAGATACGCAGTATTTT
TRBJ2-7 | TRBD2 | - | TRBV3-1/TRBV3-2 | CASSLTSGRKDEQYF | TGTGCCAGCAGCCTGACTAGCGGGAGGAAGGACGAGCAGTACTTC
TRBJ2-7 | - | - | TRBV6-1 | CASSEAPGLLYEQYF | TGTGCCAGCAGTGAAGCGCCTGGGCTTCTCTACGAGCAGTACTTC
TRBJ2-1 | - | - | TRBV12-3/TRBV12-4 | CASSRQDEQFF | TGTGCCAGCAGCCGTCAGGATGAGCAGTTCTTC
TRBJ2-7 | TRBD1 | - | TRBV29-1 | CSVAPGQGSYEQYF | TGCAGCGTAGCACCGGGACAGGGGTCGTACGAGCAGTACTTC
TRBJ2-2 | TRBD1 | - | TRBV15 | CATSRVTGGPGELFF | TGTGCCACCAGCAGAGTCACAGGGGGCCCCGGGGAGCTGTTTTTT
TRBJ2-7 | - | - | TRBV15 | CATSRDQAYEQYF | TGTGCCACCAGCAGAGATCAGGCCTACGAGCAGTACTTC
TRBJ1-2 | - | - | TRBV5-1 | CASSYGGTNYGYTF | TGCGCCAGCAGCTACGGGGGAACTAACTATGGCTACACCTTC
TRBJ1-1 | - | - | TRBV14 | CASSQQMNTEAFF | TGTGCCAGCAGCCAGCAGATGAACACTGAAGCTTTCTTT
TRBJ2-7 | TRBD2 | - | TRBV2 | CASSAGLVGDQLEQYF | TGTGCCAGCAGTGCGGGACTAGTTGGGGACCAACTCGAGCAGTACTTC
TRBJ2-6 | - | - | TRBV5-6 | CASCHRSSGANVLTF | TGTGCCAGCTGTCACAGGAGCTCTGGGGCCAACGTCCTGACTTTC
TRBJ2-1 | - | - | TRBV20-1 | CSASGSLYNEQFF | TGCAGTGCTAGTGGTAGCTTGTACAATGAGCAGTTCTTC
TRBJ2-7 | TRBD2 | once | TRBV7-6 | CASSGLAGGVSYEQYF | TGTGCCAGCAGCGGACTAGCGGGAGGTGTTTCCTACGAGCAGTACTTC
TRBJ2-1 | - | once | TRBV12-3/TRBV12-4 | CASTAGAGHEQFF | TGTGCCAGCACCGCTGGGGCTGGCCATGAGCAGTTCTTC
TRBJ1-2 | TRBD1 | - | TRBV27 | CASRNRQGAYGYTF | TGTGCCAGCAGGAATCGACAGGGGGCCTATGGCTACACCTTC
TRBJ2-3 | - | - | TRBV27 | CASSSGLGDTQYF | TGTGCCAGCAGTTCGGGACTGGGGGATACGCAGTATTTT
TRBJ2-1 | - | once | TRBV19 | CASSPAGLSYNEQFF | TGTGCCAGTAGCCCAGCGGGCCTCTCCTACAATGAGCAGTTCTTC
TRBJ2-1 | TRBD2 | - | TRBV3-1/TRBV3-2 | CASSQVGLANEQFF | TGTGCCAGCAGCCAGGTCGGACTAGCGAATGAGCAGTTCTTC
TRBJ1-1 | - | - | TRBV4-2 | CASSQARGGNTEAFF | TGTGCCAGCAGCCAAGCCAGAGGCGGGAACACTGAAGCTTTCTTT
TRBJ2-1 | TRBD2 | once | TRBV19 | CASSLTSGRKGDEQFF | TGTGCCAGTAGTCTGACTAGCGGGAGGAAGGGGGATGAGCAGTTCTTC
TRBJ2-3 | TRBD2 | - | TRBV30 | CAWSTNPLGGSRYF | TGTGCCTGGAGTACAAATCCCCTAGGCGGGAGTAGGTATTTT
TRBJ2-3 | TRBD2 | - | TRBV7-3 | CASSLMGPSGRAIPTDTQYF | TGTGCCAGCAGCTTAATGGGCCCTAGCGGGAGGGCCATCCCCACAGATACGCAGTATTTT
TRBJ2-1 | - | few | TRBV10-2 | CASSHTGNEQFF | TGCGCCAGCAGTCACACGGGGAATGAGCAGTTCTTC
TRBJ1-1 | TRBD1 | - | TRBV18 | CASSGDRHTEAFF | TGTGCCAGCTCCGGGGACAGGCACACTGAAGCTTTCTTT
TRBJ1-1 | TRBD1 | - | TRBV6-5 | CASSYAAGGMNTEAFF | TGTGCCAGCAGTTATGCGGCAGGGGGGATGAACACTGAAGCTTTCTTT
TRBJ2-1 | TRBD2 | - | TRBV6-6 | CASSPRWGQVGLAGLNEQFF | TGTGCCAGCAGTCCCCGTTGGGGACAGGTGGGACTAGCGGGCCTCAATGAGCAGTTCTTC
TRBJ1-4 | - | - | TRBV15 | CATSREPRGDEKLFF | TGTGCCACCAGCAGAGAACCCCGGGGGGATGAAAAACTGTTTTTT
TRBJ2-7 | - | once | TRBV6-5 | CASRDLRAPYEQYF | TGTGCCAGCAGAGATCTCAGGGCTCCCTACGAGCAGTACTTC
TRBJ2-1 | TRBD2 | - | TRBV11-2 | CASSLGLAVHEQFF | TGTGCCAGCAGCTTAGGACTAGCGGTCCATGAGCAGTTCTTC
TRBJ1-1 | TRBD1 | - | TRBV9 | CASSPRLGQANTEAFF | TGTGCCAGCAGCCCCCGTTTGGGACAGGCGAACACTGAAGCTTTCTTT
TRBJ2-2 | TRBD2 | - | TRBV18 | CASSPGLAGNTGELFF | TGTGCCAGCTCACCGGGACTAGCGGGAAACACCGGGGAGCTGTTTTTT
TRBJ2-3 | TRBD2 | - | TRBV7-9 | CASSLVSGGTDTQYF | TGTGCCAGCAGCTTAGTTAGCGGGGGCACAGATACGCAGTATTTT
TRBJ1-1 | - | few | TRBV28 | CASRRLDSLIMNTEAFF | TGTGCCAGCAGAAGATTAGACAGCTTAATTATGAACACTGAAGCTTTCTTT
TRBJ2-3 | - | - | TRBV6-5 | CAPESQGKDTQYF | TGTGCCCCCGAAAGTCAGGGGAAAGATACGCAGTATTTT
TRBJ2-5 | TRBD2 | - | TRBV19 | CASSTHGEGRTETQYF | TGTGCCAGTAGTACCCACGGGGAGGGGCGGACAGAGACCCAGTACTTC
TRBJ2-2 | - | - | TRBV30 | CAWSLGGLNTGELFF | TGTGCCTGGAGTCTGGGGGGACTGAACACCGGGGAGCTGTTTTTT
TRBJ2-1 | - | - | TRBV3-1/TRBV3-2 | CASRRYNEQFF | TGTGCCAGCAGGCGTTACAATGAGCAGTTCTTC
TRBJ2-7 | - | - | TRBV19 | CASSIDTSPPGNEQYF | TGTGCCAGTAGTATAGACACTTCTCCCCCAGGTAACGAGCAGTACTTC
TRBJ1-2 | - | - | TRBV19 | CASSITGSYGYTF | TGTGCCAGTAGTATAACCGGGAGCTATGGCTACACCTTC
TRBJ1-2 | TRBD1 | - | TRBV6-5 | CASRTSLQGIYGYTF | TGTGCCAGCAGGACGAGCCTACAGGGGATCTATGGCTACACCTTC
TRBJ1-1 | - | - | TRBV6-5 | CASKYTPQGTEAFF | TGTGCCAGCAAGTACACCCCTCAGGGCACTGAAGCTTTCTTT
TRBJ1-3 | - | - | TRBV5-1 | CASRDTTSGNTIYF | TGCGCCAGCAGGGACACGACCTCTGGAAACACCATATATTTT
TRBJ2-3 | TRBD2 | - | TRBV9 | CASSDGTSGVGGRADTQYF | TGTGCCAGCAGTGACGGGACTAGCGGTGTCGGGGGACGCGCAGATACGCAGTATTTT
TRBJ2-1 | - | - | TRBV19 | CASSISGQTPYNEQFF | TGTGCCAGTAGTATAAGTGGACAGACCCCTTACAATGAGCAGTTCTTC
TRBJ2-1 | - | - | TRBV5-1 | CASSPVTSHEQFF | TGCGCCAGCAGCCCGGTCACTAGCCATGAGCAGTTCTTC
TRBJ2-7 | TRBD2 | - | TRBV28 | CASSGRGLGEQYF | TGTGCCAGCAGTGGGAGGGGACTGGGCGAGCAGTACTTC
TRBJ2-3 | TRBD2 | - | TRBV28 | CASQTSGSTDTQYF | TGTGCCAGTCAAACTAGCGGGAGCACAGATACGCAGTATTTT
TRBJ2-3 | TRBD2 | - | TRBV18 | CASSPPGLATDTQYF | TGTGCCAGCTCACCCCCCGGACTAGCTACAGATACGCAGTATTTT
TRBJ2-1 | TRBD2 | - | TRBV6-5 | CASPSGLYNEQFF | TGTGCCAGCCCTTCGGGACTATACAATGAGCAGTTCTTC
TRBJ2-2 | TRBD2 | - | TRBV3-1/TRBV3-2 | CASSQRSTSGRNTGELFF | TGTGCCAGCAGCCAACGATCGACTAGCGGGAGAAACACCGGGGAGCTGTTTTTT
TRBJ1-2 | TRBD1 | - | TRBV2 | CASGEQGAYGYTF | TGTGCCAGCGGGGAGCAGGGGGCCTATGGCTACACCTTC
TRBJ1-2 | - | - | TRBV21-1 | CASSKDTGTGTELNYGYTF | TGTGCCAGCAGCAAAGATACCGGGACAGGGACCGAGCTTAACTATGGCTACACCTTC
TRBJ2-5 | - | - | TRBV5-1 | CASSLDSAGRGEGTQYF | TGCGCCAGCAGCTTGGATTCCGCGGGCAGGGGCGAGGGGACCCAGTACTTC
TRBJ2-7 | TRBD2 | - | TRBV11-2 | CASSPGLASEQYF | TGTGCCAGCAGCCCGGGACTAGCAAGCGAGCAGTACTTC